The 10 T cell receptor beta chains below were found in one sample sequenced in a study of blood T cell repertoires in COVID-19. Generated by immunoSEQ multiplex PCR, the TCRdb table keeps only in-frame clones and is missing some. The sample has 60,000 or so clones, about nine tenths seen once; the top ten hold about 9%. The sample comprised peripheral blood. The receptors stem from a human donor with active COVID-19. The donor label of this sample is uncertain.

CDR3 loop: CASSYGVAGYEQYF. DNA for the CDR3: TGTGCCAGCAGTTACGGGGTAGCGGGCTACGAGCAGTACTTC. The genes are TRBV6-2 or TRBV6-3 and TRBJ2-7, with 7 bases that match TRBD2. There are 14 residues in the CDR3. Germline CDR1 and CDR2: MNHEY and SVGEGT. The J segment lost 3 bases and the V segment lost 2 bases, leaving 4 bases of the junction unmatched.

This clone was observed a few times. The J gene is TRBJ1-2, the V gene TRBV30; perhaps TRBD1 as D (5 bases). The V end was cut by 1 base, the J end by 3 bases, with 21 bases between. CDR1 and CDR2 from the germline V gene are GTSNPN and SVGIG (reference sequence). The CDR3 length is 17 residues. The CDR3 nucleotides read TGTGCCTGGAGTGCAACATCATGGAGTCAGGGTCACTATGGCTACACCTTC. Protein: CAWSATSWSQGHYGYTF. Together with reference TRBV30 and TRBJ1-2, the CDR3 gives the full variable domain: SQTIHQWPATLVQPVGSPLSLECTVEGTSNPNLYWYRQAAGRGLQLLFYSVGIGQISSEVPQNLSASRPQDRQFILSSKKLLLSDSGFYLCAWSATSWSQGHYGYTFGSGTRLTVV.

V is TRBV5-1 and J is TRBJ1-3; D perhaps matches TRBD1 (5 bases). The germline V and J ends were trimmed by 0 bases and 3 bases, with 10 bases remaining between them. Germline CDR1 SGHRS, CDR2 YFSETQ. The CDR3 totals 15 residues. The DNA for the CDR3 is TGCGCCAGCAGCTTGGACCCCGGGGGTGGAAACACCATATATTTT. Translating it yields CASSLDPGGGNTIYF.

The chain links TRBV5-1 to TRBJ2-6; TRBD2 agrees at 7 bases. The V gene's germline CDR1 is SGHRS and CDR2 YFSETQ. Losses at the gene ends were 4 bases for V and 2 bases for J; bases not matched to a gene: 6. The CDR3 sequence is 16 residues long. CDR3 in amino acids: CASSPGGRAGANVLTF. In DNA form, the CDR3 reads TGCGCCAGCAGCCCAGGTGGGAGGGCTGGGGCCAACGTCCTGACTTTC. Filled out from reference TRBV5-1 and TRBJ2-6, the complete variable domain reads KAGVTQTPRYLIKTRGQQVTLSCSPISGHRSVSWYQQTPGQGLQFLFEYFSETQRNKGNFPGRFSGRQFSNSRSEMNVSTLELGDSALYLCASSPGGRAGANVLTFGAGSRLTVL.

The rearrangement joins TRBV5-4 to TRBJ2-1; tentative D call: TRBD1 (5 bases). The V end was cut by 2 bases, the J end by 8 bases, with 14 bases between. The CDR3 has 14 residues. Per germline, CDR1 SGHNT and CDR2 YYREEE (reference sequence). The CDR3 here is CASSLKRGSDEQFF. DNA for the CDR3: TGTGCCAGCAGCTTAAAAAGGGGCTCCGATGAGCAGTTCTTC.

The genes are TRBV10-3 and TRBJ2-6, with D possibly being TRBD2 (6 bases). The V and J ends lost 7 bases and 0 bases respectively, with 22 bases between them. CDR1 and CDR2 (germline): ENHRY, SYGVKD. The CDR3 spans 19 residues. This CDR3 is CAIKEWVPGLISGANVLTF. Written as DNA, the CDR3 is TGTGCCATCAAAGAATGGGTTCCGGGACTGATCTCTGGGGCCAACGTCCTGACTTTC.

V is TRBV5-5 and J is TRBJ2-3, with D tentatively TRBD2 (5 bases). CDR3 size: 14 residues. V was shortened by 0 bases and J by 6 bases, with 11 bases between the two germline ends. CDR1 is SGHKS, CDR2 YYEKEE, per germline (reference sequence). CDR3: CASSLVIGIDTQYF. DNA of the CDR3: TGTGCCAGCAGCTTGGTGATCGGGATCGATACGCAGTATTTT.

This clone occurred once. The V and J genes are TRBV5-1 and TRBJ2-4, with TRBD2 as a possible D gene (5 bases). This CDR3 has 16 amino acids. Germline V gene lookup returns CDR1 SGHRS and CDR2 YFSETQ. V was shortened by 4 bases and J by 1 base, with 15 bases between the two germline ends. CDR3 residues: CASSPGVGLAKNIQYF. CDR3 nucleotides: TGCGCCAGCAGCCCCGGGGTAGGGCTGGCCAAAAACATTCAGTACTTC.

The chain employs TRBV11-2 and TRBJ2-1; TRBD2 agrees at 12 bases. In germline, CDR1 is SGHAT, CDR2 FQNNGV. This CDR3 is 17 amino acids long. V shed 5 bases and J 3 bases; nucleotides not matched to a gene: 8. Here the CDR3 DNA reads TGTGCCAGCAGCAATCCATTGACTAGCGGGAGCTACAATGAGCAGTTCTTC. Amino acid sequence: CASSNPLTSGSYNEQFF.

This chain links TRBV10-3 with TRBJ2-1; TRBD2 matches at 8 bases. The length of the CDR3 is 14 residues. Germline V gene lookup returns CDR1 ENHRY and CDR2 SYGVKD. Trimming cost V 7 bases and J 4 bases; bases outside gene matches: 6. CDR3 protein: CAITAGVGYNEQFF. The CDR3 DNA sequence: TGTGCCATCACAGCGGGAGTAGGATACAATGAGCAGTTCTTC.